The source of this TCR beta chain is a study of cytomegalovirus exposure and HLA in healthy donors. Study-wide background: Roughly 85 million unique TCRs from HLA-typed donors were held in an early release of data.

Comment on this clone: Antigen unknown.

It was with 60 Vbeta and 13 Jbeta primers that the PCR ran. Measured with immunoSEQ multiplex PCR; TCRdb has only the in-frame clones, and not every one. Of under 150,000 clones detected, around four fifths appear once; the ten largest clones hold 10% to 12%. Points from the study as a whole: Accurate HLA-A and HLA-B prediction from TCR beta sequences was reported for most subjects. Using a false discovery rate of 0.05, a later analysis showed that 15,000 to 20,000 TCR beta sequences were associated with HLA alleles. With DRB1 most and HLA-C fewest, TCR association rates differed between HLA loci in a later analysis.

The length of the CDR3 is 14 residues. Trimming took off 3 bases at V and 5 bases at J, with 14 bases between the two ends. Germline CDR1 reads SGDLS; CDR2 reads YYNGEE. The receptor was isolated from a male donor in good health and CMV-seropositive. Specimen: PBMCs. This chain uses TRBV9 with TRBJ1-2; possible D gene TRBD1, 6 bases. The CDR3 nucleotides are TGTGCCAGCAGCGCGGACAGAGCGGATTATGGCTACACCTTC. It translates to CASSADRADYGYTF.